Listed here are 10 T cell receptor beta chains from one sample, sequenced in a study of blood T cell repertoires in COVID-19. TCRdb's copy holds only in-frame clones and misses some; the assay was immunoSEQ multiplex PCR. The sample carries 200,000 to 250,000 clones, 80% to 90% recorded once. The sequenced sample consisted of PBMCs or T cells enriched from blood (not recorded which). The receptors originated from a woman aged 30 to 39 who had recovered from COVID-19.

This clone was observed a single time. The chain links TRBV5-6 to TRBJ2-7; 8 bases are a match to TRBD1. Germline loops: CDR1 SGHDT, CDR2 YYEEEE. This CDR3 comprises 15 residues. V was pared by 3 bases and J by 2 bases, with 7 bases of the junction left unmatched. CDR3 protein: CASSSRQGLPYEQYF. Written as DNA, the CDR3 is TGTGCCAGCAGCTCCAGACAGGGGCTACCCTACGAGCAGTACTTC.

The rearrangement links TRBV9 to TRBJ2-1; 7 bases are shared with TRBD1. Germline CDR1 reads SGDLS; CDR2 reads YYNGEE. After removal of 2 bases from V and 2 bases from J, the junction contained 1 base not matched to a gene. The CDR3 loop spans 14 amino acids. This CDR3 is CASSVDRAYNEQFF. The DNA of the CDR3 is TGTGCCAGCAGCGTCGACAGGGCCTACAATGAGCAGTTCTTC.

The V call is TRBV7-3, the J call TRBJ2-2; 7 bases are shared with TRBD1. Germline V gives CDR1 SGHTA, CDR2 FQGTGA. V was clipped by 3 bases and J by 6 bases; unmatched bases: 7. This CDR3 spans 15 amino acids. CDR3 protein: CASSFDRVAAGELFF. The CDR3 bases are TGTGCCAGCAGCTTCGACAGGGTGGCCGCCGGGGAGCTGTTTTTT. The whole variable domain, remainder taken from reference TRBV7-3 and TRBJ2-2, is GAGVSQTPSNKVTEKGKYVELRCDPISGHTALYWYRQSLGQGPEFLIYFQGTGAADDSGLPNDRFFAVRPEGSVSTLKIQRTERGDSAVYLCASSFDRVAAGELFFGEGSRLTVL.

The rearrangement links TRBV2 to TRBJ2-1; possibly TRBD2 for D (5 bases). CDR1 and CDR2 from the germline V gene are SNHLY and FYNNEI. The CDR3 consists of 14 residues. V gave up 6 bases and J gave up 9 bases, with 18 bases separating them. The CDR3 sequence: CASRRRDSVGEQFF. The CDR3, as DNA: TGTGCCAGCAGAAGACGGGATAGTGTGGGTGAGCAGTTCTTC.

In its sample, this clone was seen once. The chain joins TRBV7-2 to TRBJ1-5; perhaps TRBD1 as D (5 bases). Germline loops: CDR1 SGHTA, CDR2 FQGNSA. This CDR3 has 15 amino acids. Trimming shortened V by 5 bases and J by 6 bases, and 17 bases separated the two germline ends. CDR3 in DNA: TGTGCCAGCAGCGTCATGCAGGGAGGCGGTCAGCCCCAGCATTTT. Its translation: CASSVMQGGGQPQHF.

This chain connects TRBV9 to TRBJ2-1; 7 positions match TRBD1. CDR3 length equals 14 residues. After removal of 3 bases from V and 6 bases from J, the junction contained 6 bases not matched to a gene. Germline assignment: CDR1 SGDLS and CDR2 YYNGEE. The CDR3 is CASSGDPGGNEQFF. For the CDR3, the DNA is TGTGCCAGCAGCGGGGACCCAGGGGGCAATGAGCAGTTCTTC.

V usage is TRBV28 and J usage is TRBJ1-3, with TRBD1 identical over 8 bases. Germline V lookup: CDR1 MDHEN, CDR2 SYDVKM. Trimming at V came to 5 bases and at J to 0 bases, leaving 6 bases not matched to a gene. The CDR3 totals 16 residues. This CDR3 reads CASSPSTGGSGNTIYF. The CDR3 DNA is TGTGCCAGCAGTCCCTCCACAGGGGGCTCTGGAAACACCATATATTTT.

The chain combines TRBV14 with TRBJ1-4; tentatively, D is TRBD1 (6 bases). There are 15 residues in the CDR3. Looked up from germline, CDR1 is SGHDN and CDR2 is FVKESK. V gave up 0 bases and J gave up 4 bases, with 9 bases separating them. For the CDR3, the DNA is TGTGCCAGCAGCCAAGATACAGGGTATAATGAAAAACTGTTTTTT. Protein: CASSQDTGYNEKLFF. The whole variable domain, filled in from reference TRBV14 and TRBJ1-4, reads EAGVTQFPSHSVIEKGQTVTLRCDPISGHDNLYWYRRVMGKEIKFLLHFVKESKQDESGMPNNRFLAERTGGTYSTLKVQPAELEDSGVYFCASSQDTGYNEKLFFGSGTQLSVL.

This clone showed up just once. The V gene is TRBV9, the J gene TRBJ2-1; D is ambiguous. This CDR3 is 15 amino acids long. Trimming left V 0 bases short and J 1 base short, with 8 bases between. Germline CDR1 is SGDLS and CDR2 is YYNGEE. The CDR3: CASSVDANSYNEQFF. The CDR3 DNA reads TGTGCCAGCAGCGTAGATGCGAATTCCTACAATGAGCAGTTCTTC. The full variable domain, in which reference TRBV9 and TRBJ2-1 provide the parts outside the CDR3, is DSGVTQTPKHLITATGQRVTLRCSPRSGDLSVYWYQQSLDQGLQFLIQYYNGEERAKGNILERFSAQQFPDLHSELNLSSLELGDSALYFCASSVDANSYNEQFFGPGTRLTVL.

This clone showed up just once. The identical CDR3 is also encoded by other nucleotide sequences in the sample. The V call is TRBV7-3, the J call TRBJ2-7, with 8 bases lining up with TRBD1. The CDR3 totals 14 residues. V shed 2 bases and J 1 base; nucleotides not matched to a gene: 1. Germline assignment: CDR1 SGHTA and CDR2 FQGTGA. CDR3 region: CASSLGTGSYEQYF. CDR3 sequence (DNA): TGTGCCAGCAGCTTAGGGACAGGTTCCTACGAGCAGTACTTC.